This TCR beta chain is from a study of T cells in Graves' hyperthyroidism and ophthalmopathy. CDR1 and CDR2 from the germline V gene are SGHTA and FQGTGA. This CDR3 comprises 13 residues. The V and J ends lost 5 bases and 11 bases respectively, with 17 bases between them. Template material for amplifying TCR beta CDR3 regions consisted of RNA transcripts. Initially, a first-round RT-PCR of the TCR CDR3 employed the HTBI primer set. TCRdb re-derived calls from the multiplex PCR reads in MiXCR, one entry per CDR3 protein. The table includes 650,000 to 800,000 distinct CDR3 sequences, 45% detected once. The receptor comes from an adult man with Graves' disease, either hyperthyroidism or ophthalmopathy (not recorded which). Specimen: peripheral blood or thyroid tissue (not recorded which). The chain is built from TRBV7-3 and TRBJ2-3; tentative D call: TRBD1 (6 bases). Here the CDR3 DNA reads TGTGCCAGCAGCACTGCACAGGGAAATGAGCAGTATTTT. It encodes CASSTAQGNEQYF.